The rows below give T cell receptor beta chains drawn from one sample of a study of blood T cell repertoires in COVID-19. The protocol was immunoSEQ multiplex PCR, while the TCRdb copy is restricted to in-frame clones and leaves out a portion. The sample yields fewer than 700,000 clones, roughly nine tenths seen once. The sample consisted of peripheral blood. These TCRs come from a woman aged 45 to 65 with COVID-19, enrolled during active disease. CDR3s include the opening cysteine and the closing phenylalanine or tryptophan. Fields, in order: clone size, J gene, V gene, D gene, CDR3 protein, CDR3 DNA. D genes are given only for firm matches. Only some rows state a clone size, as once, few, many or a class for expanded clones.

NA	TRBJ2-6	TRBV11-2	NA	CASKIHSSGANVLTF	TGTGCCAGCAAGATACACAGCTCTGGGGCCAACGTCCTGACTTTC
NA	TRBJ1-1	TRBV29-1	NA	CSVTLTGTTEAFF	TGCAGCGTCACCCTTACAGGGACCACTGAAGCTTTCTTT
NA	TRBJ1-2	TRBV7-2	NA	CASSFPEVYGYTF	TGTGCCAGCAGCTTCCCAGAGGTCTATGGCTACACCTTC
once	TRBJ2-3	TRBV7-3	TRBD2	CASSLGVPGTSVDTQYF	TGTGCCAGCAGCCTAGGAGTACCCGGGACTAGCGTAGATACGCAGTATTTT
NA	TRBJ1-2	TRBV27	NA	CASSFAGSIYGYTF	TGTGCCAGCAGTTTCGCAGGGTCGATCTATGGCTACACCTTC
NA	TRBJ2-7	TRBV6-6	NA	CASSLGGQYEQYF	TGTGCCAGCAGTTTAGGCGGACAGTACGAGCAGTACTTC
NA	TRBJ2-5	TRBV6-5	NA	CASSYGQGLGETQYF	TGTGCCAGCAGTTACGGGCAGGGCCTCGGCGAGACCCAGTACTTC
NA	TRBJ1-5	TRBV21-1	NA	CATLNQPQHF	TGTGCCACTTTGAATCAGCCCCAGCATTTT
few	TRBJ1-6	TRBV6-5	TRBD1	CASRDRGDSPLHF	TGTGCCAGCAGGGACAGGGGGGATTCACCCCTCCACTTT
NA	TRBJ2-1	TRBV7-9	NA	CASSIGGNEQFF	TGTGCCAGCAGCATTGGCGGGAATGAGCAGTTCTTC
NA	TRBJ2-5	TRBV3-1/TRBV3-2	NA	CASSQVGVQETQYF	TGTGCCAGCAGCCAAGTAGGAGTTCAAGAGACCCAGTACTTC
NA	TRBJ2-3	TRBV29-1	TRBD1	CSAGRGTGTDTQYF	TGCAGCGCGGGGCGTGGGACAGGCACAGATACGCAGTATTTT
few	TRBJ1-1	TRBV11-2	NA	CASSLGLTNTEAFF	TGTGCCAGCAGCTTAGGACTCACGAACACTGAAGCTTTCTTT
once	TRBJ1-3	TRBV4-2	NA	CASSQAPGPGNTIYF	TGTGCCAGCAGCCAAGCCCCAGGGCCTGGAAACACCATATATTTT
NA	TRBJ1-2	TRBV19	TRBD1	CASSMNGQDGYTF	TGTGCCAGTAGTATGAATGGACAGGATGGCTACACCTTC
few	TRBJ1-6	TRBV5-6	NA	CASSSDSFPNSPLHF	TGTGCCAGCAGTTCGGACAGTTTCCCCAATTCACCCCTCCACTTT
NA	TRBJ2-7	TRBV7-2	TRBD2	CASSPGLGSYEQYF	TGTGCCAGCAGCCCGGGACTAGGCTCCTACGAGCAGTACTTC